This T cell receptor beta chain was sequenced during a study of cytomegalovirus exposure and HLA in healthy donors. Amplification used 60 Vbeta primers and 13 Jbeta primers. Repertoires were generated with immunoSEQ multiplex PCR, while TCRdb's copy carries only in-frame clones and drops some. The sample has about 140,000 clones, around 77% seen once; the top ten hold approximately 4.9%. Healthy bone marrow donors supplied every sample. Study-level results: Looking again later, the authors saw that most CMV-associated TCR beta chains seemed HLA-restricted. Across donors, presence/absence analyses took sequencing depth to be roughly uniform.

Note on this clone: Its matching antigen is unknown.

From germline, CDR1 is SGDLS and CDR2 YYNGEE. The CDR3 consists of 14 residues. V gave up 3 bases and J gave up 1 base, with 9 bases separating them. The chain combines TRBV9 with TRBJ2-3; tentative D call: TRBD1 (5 bases). The TCR comes from a woman between 45 and 60 years old in good health and CMV-seronegative. Sequencing input: PBMCs. CDR3 region: CASSEGLGTDTQYF. Here the CDR3 DNA reads TGTGCCAGCAGCGAGGGGCTAGGCACAGATACGCAGTATTTT.